The clone carrying this T cell receptor (beta chain) showed up many times. TCRdb itself ran the 5' RACE reads through MiXCR, one entry per CDR3 protein. The data show approximately 12,000 distinct CDR3 sequences, 14% seen once. Germline V gene lookup returns CDR1 LGHDT and CDR2 YNNKEL (reference sequence). This CDR3 contains 14 residues. Trimming cost V 3 bases and J 1 base, with 9 bases left between them. Stated time point: sample taken at primary tumor resection. Whole RNA obtained from tumor, nontumor lung or frozen PBMC underwent sequencing without sorting. The data were taken from a study of spatial heterogeneity in lung cancer. Turning to the study itself: Alpha-chain sequences were detected in numbers that were consistently lower than beta-chain sequences. Raw reads showed each unique TCR and UMI combination turning up more than ten times on average.

This chain links TRBV3-1 with TRBJ2-5, with a weak D call TRBD1 (5 bases). The TCR was taken from a female donor with early-stage non-small cell lung cancer. The material was PBMCs, obtained at surgery. The CDR3 coding sequence is TGTGCCAGCAGCCAGGCAGGGCCCCAAGAGACCCAGTACTTC. Encoded protein: CASSQAGPQETQYF.